What follows is one T cell receptor beta chain and its context. Its antigen is unknown. V lost 6 bases and J lost 2, with 10 bases in between. Germline V gene sequence: CDR1 SGHRS, CDR2 YFSETQ. The CDR3 contains 13 residues. These data come from a study of shared clonotypes between healthy human individuals. General study points: An effect of sequencing depth on clonotype sharing among donors was expected.

Assay used: immunoSEQ multiplex PCR; TCRdb lists only in-frame clones, some missing. Among roughly 2.6 million clones listed, around nine tenths were seen once. The sequence derives from a man in his late teens or twenties in good health. Source material: naive CD4+ T cells sorted from blood. The subset: CD45RA+ positively selected. The chain recombines TRBV5-1 with TRBJ2-3, with D hard to call. CDR3: CASNRDFTDTQYF. The DNA for the CDR3 is TGCGCCAGCAATCGTGATTTCACAGATACGCAGTATTTT. The full variable domain, completed using reference TRBV5-1 and TRBJ2-3, is KAGVTQTPRYLIKTRGQQVTLSCSPISGHRSVSWYQQTPGQGLQFLFEYFSETQRNKGNFPGRFSGRQFSNSRSEMNVSTLELGDSALYLCASNRDFTDTQYFGPGTRLTVL.